These T cell receptor beta chains were read from a single sample in a study of early T cells in non-severe SARS-CoV-2 infection. TCRdb independently ran MiXCR on the 5' RACE reads; one entry per CDR3 protein. The repertoire includes under 95,000 distinct CDR3 sequences, around 12% of them detected once, and approximately 4.9% sits in the top ten. The sample consisted of whole blood. These receptors originate from an adult who was a healthcare worker with PCR-confirmed SARS-CoV-2 infection or an uninfected control (not recorded which). CDR3s include the opening cysteine and the closing phenylalanine or tryptophan. A D gene is named only where the DNA matches it firmly. Part of the rows lack a size; the others show once, few, many or a class for expanded clones.

V: TRBV12-3/TRBV12-4; size: few; J: TRBJ1-1; D: .; CDR3: CASSLTGGDEAFF; DNA: TGTGCCAGCAGTTTAACAGGCGGCGATGAAGCTTTCTTT
V: TRBV7-9; size: many; J: TRBJ2-5; D: TRBD2; CDR3: CASSPVGLAGGLQETQYF; DNA: TGTGCCAGCAGCCCAGTAGGCTTAGCGGGGGGCCTCCAAGAGACCCAGTACTTC
V: TRBV5-1; size: .; J: TRBJ2-1; D: .; CDR3: CASSLVGQSPSGNEQFF; DNA: TGCGCCAGCAGCTTGGTTGGGCAGTCCCCCTCAGGGAATGAGCAGTTCTTC
V: TRBV7-2; size: .; J: TRBJ1-5; D: .; CDR3: CASSFRWGQPQHF; DNA: TGTGCCAGCAGCTTTCGATGGGGTCAGCCCCAGCATTTT
V: TRBV5-1; size: many; J: TRBJ2-6; D: .; CDR3: CASSLVADSGANVLTF; DNA: TGCGCCAGCAGCTTGGTCGCCGACTCGGGGGCCAACGTCCTGACTTTC
V: TRBV7-9; size: few; J: TRBJ2-2; D: .; CDR3: CASRTGTENTGELFF; DNA: TGTGCCAGCAGAACAGGGACGGAGAACACCGGGGAGCTGTTTTTT
V: TRBV12-3/TRBV12-4; size: many; J: TRBJ2-7; D: TRBD1; CDR3: CASRGRQGSSYEQYF; DNA: TGTGCCAGCAGAGGAAGACAGGGGAGCTCCTACGAGCAGTACTTC
V: TRBV19; size: .; J: TRBJ2-3; D: TRBD1; CDR3: CASRRGTGVTDTQYF; DNA: TGTGCCAGTAGAAGGGGAACAGGGGTTACAGATACGCAGTATTTT
V: TRBV6-6; size: few; J: TRBJ1-3; D: .; CDR3: CASSYPDTSSGNTIYF; DNA: TGTGCCAGCAGTTACCCGGACACGAGCTCTGGAAACACCATATATTTT
V: TRBV29-1; size: .; J: TRBJ2-1; D: .; CDR3: CSVEDPARGAFGGLNEQFF; DNA: TGCAGCGTTGAAGATCCTGCCCGGGGAGCGTTTGGAGGGTTAAATGAGCAGTTCTTC
V: TRBV7-9; size: few; J: TRBJ2-1; D: TRBD2; CDR3: CASSHGTSDNNEQFF; DNA: TGTGCCAGCAGCCACGGGACTAGCGATAACAATGAGCAGTTCTTC
V: TRBV12-3/TRBV12-4; size: many; J: TRBJ1-6; D: .; CDR3: CASSLVNGTDHSPLHF; DNA: TGTGCCAGCAGTTTAGTGAACGGGACCGACCATTCACCCCTCCACTTT
V: TRBV13; size: many; J: TRBJ2-5; D: TRBD1; CDR3: CASRPRDRGNLETQYF; DNA: TGTGCCAGCAGACCAAGGGACAGGGGCAATCTGGAGACCCAGTACTTC
V: TRBV29-1; size: many; J: TRBJ2-2; D: TRBD2; CDR3: CSVDVGGALFGELFF; DNA: TGCAGCGTTGACGTGGGAGGGGCCTTATTCGGGGAGCTGTTTTTT
V: TRBV20-1; size: few; J: TRBJ1-6; D: .; CDR3: CSARDSRNSPLHF; DNA: TGCAGTGCTAGAGATTCTAGGAATTCACCCCTCCACTTT
V: TRBV5-6; size: .; J: TRBJ2-5; D: TRBD1; CDR3: CASSLRGGETQYF; DNA: TGTGCCAGCAGTTTGAGAGGGGGCGAGACCCAGTACTTC
V: TRBV29-1; size: few; J: TRBJ2-1; D: TRBD2; CDR3: CSVERSGGYNEQFF; DNA: TGCAGCGTTGAACGGAGCGGGGGGTACAATGAGCAGTTCTTC
V: TRBV4-2; size: many; J: TRBJ2-5; D: TRBD2; CDR3: CASSATSGVQETQYF; DNA: TGTGCCAGCAGCGCGACAAGCGGGGTCCAGGAGACCCAGTACTTC
V: TRBV24-1; size: few; J: TRBJ1-1; D: .; CDR3: CATRDGGTEAFF; DNA: TGTGCCACCAGGGACGGGGGCACTGAAGCTTTCTTT
V: TRBV30; size: many; J: TRBJ2-3; D: .; CDR3: CAWSVKQGHVSAQYF; DNA: TGTGCCTGGAGTGTTAAGCAAGGCCATGTGTCTGCGCAGTATTTT
V: TRBV6-6; size: .; J: TRBJ2-7; D: .; CDR3: CASSYSGTSPDSEQYF; DNA: TGTGCCAGCAGTTACTCCGGGACAAGCCCGGATTCCGAGCAGTACTTC
V: TRBV15; size: few; J: TRBJ2-1; D: .; CDR3: CATSREAGSGGHEQFF; DNA: TGTGCCACCAGCAGAGAAGCGGGCTCCGGCGGGCATGAGCAGTTCTTC
V: TRBV5-1; size: few; J: TRBJ2-1; D: TRBD1; CDR3: CASSLGPGNRDRSYNEQFF; DNA: TGCGCCAGCAGCTTGGGTCCGGGCAACCGGGACAGGTCCTACAATGAGCAGTTCTTC
V: TRBV3-1; size: .; J: TRBJ1-2; D: .; CDR3: CASSQGRNGYTF; DNA: TGTGCCAGCAGCCAGGGGCGGAATGGCTACACCTTC
V: TRBV19; size: many; J: TRBJ1-2; D: .; CDR3: CASSMGNGYTF; DNA: TGTGCCAGTAGTATGGGCAATGGCTACACCTTC
V: TRBV6-5; size: .; J: TRBJ2-2; D: TRBD2; CDR3: CASSYSTLAGSGELFF; DNA: TGTGCCAGCAGTTACTCGACTCTAGCGGGATCCGGGGAGCTGTTTTTT
V: TRBV12-3/TRBV12-4; size: few; J: TRBJ2-1; D: TRBD2; CDR3: CASSFGTSGTYNEQFF; DNA: TGTGCCAGCAGTTTTGGTACTAGCGGGACCTACAATGAGCAGTTCTTC
V: TRBV9; size: many; J: TRBJ2-6; D: .; CDR3: CASSPPGGGGTGANVLTF; DNA: TGTGCCAGCAGCCCCCCCGGGGGCGGCGGGACTGGGGCCAACGTCCTGACTTTC
V: TRBV6-4; size: many; J: TRBJ2-2; D: TRBD2; CDR3: CASSPQTSGRFGELFF; DNA: TGTGCCAGCAGTCCCCAGACTAGCGGGAGGTTCGGGGAGCTGTTTTTT
V: TRBV7-9; size: few; J: TRBJ1-2; D: .; CDR3: CASSLPTNYGYTF; DNA: TGTGCCAGCAGCTTACCGACTAACTATGGCTACACCTTC
V: TRBV6-4; size: medium-sized; J: TRBJ2-2; D: .; CDR3: CASSGQDTGELFF; DNA: TGTGCCAGCAGTGGCCAGGACACCGGGGAGCTGTTTTTT
V: TRBV7-6; size: .; J: TRBJ2-7; D: .; CDR3: CASSFGTAYEQYF; DNA: TGTGCCAGCAGCTTCGGTACGGCCTACGAGCAGTACTTC
V: TRBV6-5; size: .; J: TRBJ1-4; D: .; CDR3: CASSGRGRVREKLFF; DNA: TGTGCCAGCAGTGGTCGGGGTAGGGTGCGTGAAAAACTGTTTTTT
V: TRBV7-8; size: many; J: TRBJ2-1; D: .; CDR3: CASSSVESSYNEQFF; DNA: TGTGCCAGCAGCTCGGTGGAATCATCCTACAATGAGCAGTTCTTC
V: TRBV9; size: few; J: TRBJ2-7; D: .; CDR3: CASSVGGTGLNEQYF; DNA: TGTGCCAGCAGCGTAGGGGGTACAGGGTTGAACGAGCAGTACTTC
V: TRBV10-3; size: few; J: TRBJ1-6; D: .; CDR3: CAISERSSYNSPLHF; DNA: TGTGCCATCAGTGAGCGGAGCTCCTATAATTCACCCCTCCACTTT
V: TRBV6-1; size: few; J: TRBJ2-7; D: TRBD1; CDR3: CASRTGQGPYEQYF; DNA: TGTGCCAGCAGGACGGGACAGGGACCCTACGAGCAGTACTTC
V: TRBV11-3; size: .; J: TRBJ2-1; D: TRBD2; CDR3: CASSETSGKQFF; DNA: TGTGCCAGCAGCGAGACTAGCGGGAAGCAGTTCTTC
V: TRBV29-1; size: .; J: TRBJ2-1; D: TRBD1; CDR3: CSVDRTGGNEQFF; DNA: TGCAGCGTTGATCGAACAGGGGGCAATGAGCAGTTCTTC
V: TRBV3-1; size: many; J: TRBJ2-7; D: .; CDR3: CASSQIGTPPNEQYF; DNA: TGTGCCAGCAGCCAAATAGGGACTCCGCCGAATGAGCAGTACTTC
V: TRBV5-1; size: many; J: TRBJ2-7; D: .; CDR3: CASSLFGGSYYEQYF; DNA: TGCGCCAGCAGCTTGTTTGGCGGGTCCTACTACGAGCAGTACTTC
V: TRBV20-1; size: .; J: TRBJ1-2; D: .; CDR3: CSAPSSEGHGYTF; DNA: TGCAGTGCTCCCAGTAGCGAGGGCCATGGCTACACCTTC
V: TRBV9; size: few; J: TRBJ1-2; D: .; CDR3: CASSVNYGYTF; DNA: TGTGCCAGCAGCGTCAACTATGGCTACACCTTC
V: TRBV2; size: .; J: TRBJ2-3; D: .; CDR3: CASSERGLRTDTQYF; DNA: TGTGCCAGCAGTGAGAGGGGCCTGAGGACAGATACGCAGTATTTT
V: TRBV2; size: .; J: TRBJ1-5; D: .; CDR3: CASTMGGQPQHF; DNA: TGTGCCAGCACTATGGGGGGGCAGCCCCAGCATTTT
V: TRBV7-2; size: few; J: TRBJ2-1; D: TRBD1; CDR3: CASSLEPGQRLWQFF; DNA: TGTGCCAGCAGCTTAGAACCGGGACAGCGGCTATGGCAGTTCTTC
V: TRBV6-5; size: many; J: TRBJ2-4; D: .; CDR3: CASRSGGGDIQYF; DNA: TGTGCCAGCAGATCAGGGGGGGGAGACATTCAGTACTTC
V: TRBV29-1; size: many; J: TRBJ2-7; D: TRBD2; CDR3: CSVRLGGRASQEQYF; DNA: TGCAGCGTCAGACTGGGCGGGAGGGCTTCCCAAGAGCAGTACTTC
V: TRBV14; size: .; J: TRBJ2-7; D: .; CDR3: CASSQDWVGVVF; DNA: TGTGCCAGCAGCCAAGACTGGGTGGGCGTAGTATTC
V: TRBV3-1; size: many; J: TRBJ2-7; D: .; CDR3: CASSQGRSGEQYF; DNA: TGTGCCAGCAGCCAGGGCAGGTCGGGCGAGCAGTACTTC
V: TRBV7-8; size: .; J: TRBJ2-2; D: .; CDR3: CASSLKGAGELFF; DNA: TGTGCCAGCAGCTTAAAGGGGGCCGGGGAGCTGTTTTTT
V: TRBV2; size: .; J: TRBJ2-7; D: .; CDR3: CASSVQGYEQYF; DNA: TGTGCCAGCAGTGTGCAGGGCTACGAGCAGTACTTC
V: TRBV10-3; size: few; J: TRBJ2-7; D: TRBD1; CDR3: CAISLSGQVSYEQYF; DNA: TGTGCCATCAGCCTTTCCGGACAGGTCTCCTACGAGCAGTACTTC
V: TRBV5-1; size: .; J: TRBJ2-2; D: .; CDR3: CASSFQVDKRTGELFF; DNA: TGCGCCAGCAGCTTCCAGGTCGACAAGAGGACCGGGGAGCTGTTTTTT
V: TRBV5-1; size: .; J: TRBJ2-5; D: TRBD1; CDR3: CASSRQQGNQGETQYF; DNA: TGCGCCAGCAGCCGACAACAGGGGAACCAGGGGGAGACCCAGTACTTC
V: TRBV29-1; size: .; J: TRBJ2-1; D: .; CDR3: CSVGTRSRGNEQFF; DNA: TGCAGCGTCGGGACGCGATCCCGAGGCAATGAGCAGTTCTTC
V: TRBV3-1; size: many; J: TRBJ2-5; D: TRBD2; CDR3: CASSHRLLGLAGQETQYF; DNA: TGTGCCAGCAGCCACCGACTCCTCGGACTAGCGGGACAAGAGACCCAGTACTTC
V: TRBV3-1; size: .; J: TRBJ2-1; D: TRBD2; CDR3: CASSQQYSGGSYNEQFF; DNA: TGTGCCAGCAGCCAGCAGTATAGCGGGGGGTCCTACAATGAGCAGTTCTTC
V: TRBV20-1; size: few; J: TRBJ1-1; D: .; CDR3: CSARDNSLEYTEAFF; DNA: TGCAGTGCTAGAGATAACAGTCTAGAGTACACTGAAGCTTTCTTT
V: TRBV9; size: few; J: TRBJ2-5; D: .; CDR3: CASSVGLAQETQYF; DNA: TGTGCCAGCAGCGTAGGGCTAGCCCAAGAGACCCAGTACTTC